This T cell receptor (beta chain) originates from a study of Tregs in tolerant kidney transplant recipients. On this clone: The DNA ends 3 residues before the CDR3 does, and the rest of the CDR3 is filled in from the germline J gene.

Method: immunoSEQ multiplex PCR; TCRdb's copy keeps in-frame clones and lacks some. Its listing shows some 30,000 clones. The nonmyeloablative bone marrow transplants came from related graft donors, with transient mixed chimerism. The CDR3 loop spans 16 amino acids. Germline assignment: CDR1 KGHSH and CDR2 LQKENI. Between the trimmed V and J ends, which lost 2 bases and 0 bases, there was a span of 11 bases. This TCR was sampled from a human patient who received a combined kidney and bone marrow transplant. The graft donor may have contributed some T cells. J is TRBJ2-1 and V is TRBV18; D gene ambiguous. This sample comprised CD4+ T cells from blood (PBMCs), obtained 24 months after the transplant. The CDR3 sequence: CASSPYYRSSYNEQFF. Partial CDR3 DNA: TGTGCCAGCTCACCATACTACCGAAGCTCCTACAATGAG.